The 31 T cell receptor beta chains reported below all come from one sample, sequenced in a study of regulatory T cells in long-lasting Graves disease. According to the study, TCR beta libraries were built with iRepertoire HTBI primers and CDR3-region Arm-PCR. TCRdb analysed the multiplex PCR reads with MiXCR anew, one entry per CDR3 protein. Found here are about 420,000 distinct CDR3 sequences, roughly 15% of them singletons; the top ten hold 20% to 25%. Sample time point: newly diagnosed GD, antithyroid drugs for less than 3 months. From PBMCs, RNA was extracted and then used to make the TCR library. These data also formed part of another study, on T cells in Graves' hyperthyroidism and ophthalmopathy.

The sample in question was peripheral blood mononuclear cells (PBMCs), obtained at new diagnosis, from a patient treated with antithyroid drugs. Every receptor here comes from a woman aged 18 to 35 with Graves disease.

This clonotype was seen a few times. The chain joins TRBV19 to TRBJ2-1; D may be TRBD1 (5 bases). The ends were cut back, 3 bases at V and 2 bases at J, with 11 bases in the middle. Looked up from germline, CDR1 is LNHDA and CDR2 is SQIVND (reference sequence). The CDR3 is 15 residues long. The CDR3 loop is CASSIGPGPYNEQFF. The CDR3 bases are TGTGCCAGTAGTATCGGCCCAGGGCCCTACAATGAGCAGTTCTTC.

The table lists this clonotype with many counts. The CDR3 nucleotides read TGCAGCGTTGGAAGCGGTACCGGGGAGCTGTTTTTT. Amino acid sequence: CSVGSGTGELFF. The V gene is TRBV29-1, the J gene TRBJ2-2; weak D call: TRBD2 (5 bases). The CDR3 contains 12 residues. Germline V lookup: CDR1 SQVTM, CDR2 ANQGSEA. Trimming pared 4 bases from V and 5 bases from J, leaving 8 bases between.

Notes on this clonotype: A much larger clonotype is one base distant, so this may be a read error. The chain recombines TRBV28 with TRBJ2-1; D unclear. The germline gives CDR1 MDHEN, CDR2 SYDVKM. The CDR3 runs to 15 residues. Trimming left V 6 bases short and J 10 bases short, with 22 bases between. The CDR3 spells CASSLEPGRLYEQFF. The DNA for the CDR3 is TGTGCCAGCAGCCTAGAACCCGGACGGCTCTACGAGCAGTTCTTC.

This clonotype has just a few counts. V usage is TRBV7-2 and J usage is TRBJ2-3, with 8 nucleotides matching TRBD2. With 5 bases clipped from V and 4 bases from J, the junction kept 20 bases outside the gene matches. This CDR3 comprises 19 residues. Germline V gives CDR1 SGHTA, CDR2 FQGNSA. The CDR3, as DNA: TGTGCCAGCAGCCCCAGAACGCGGGGGGCGGGAGCCGGGGCAGATACGCAGTATTTT. Its protein product is CASSPRTRGAGAGADTQYF.

This clonotype appeared a few times. The chain joins TRBV5-6 to TRBJ2-3; 12 nucleotides align to TRBD2. The CDR3 has 16 amino acids. CDR1 is SGHDT and CDR2 is YYEEEE in the germline V gene. The J segment lost 10 bases and the V segment lost 3 bases, leaving 12 bases of the junction unmatched. CDR3 residues: CASSSKTSGRPNAQYF. The CDR3 DNA sequence: TGTGCCAGCAGCTCGAAAACTAGCGGGAGGCCGAATGCGCAGTATTTT.

This clonotype appeared many times. The J gene is TRBJ2-1, the V gene TRBV11-3; 9 bases line up with TRBD1. The CDR3 runs to 14 residues. V shed 6 bases and J 7 bases; nucleotides not matched to a gene: 7. Germline V lookup: CDR1 SGHNT, CDR2 YENEEA. The CDR3 sequence is CASRHGQGSNEQFF. The CDR3, as DNA: TGTGCCAGCAGGCATGGACAGGGGAGTAATGAGCAGTTCTTC.

This clonotype was observed many times. The rearrangement joins TRBV3-1 to TRBJ1-1; 8 nucleotides match TRBD1. The CDR3 loop spans 13 amino acids. J lost 3 bases, V lost 4 bases, and 1 base had no gene match. Per the germline V gene, CDR1 is LGHDT and CDR2 is YNNKEL (reference sequence). CDR3 in amino acids: CASSLDRDTEAFF. The DNA for the CDR3 is TGTGCCAGCAGCCTGGACAGGGACACTGAAGCTTTCTTT.

The chain couples TRBV4-1 to TRBJ1-2; D is ambiguous. The germline V gene encodes CDR1 MGHRA and CDR2 YSYEKL. The V gene lost 6 bases and the J gene lost 4 bases, with 18 bases spanning the gap. This CDR3 has 15 amino acids. CDR3 in DNA: TGCGCCAGCAGAACAGTGATCGCCCCAACCTATGGCTACACCTTC. Translation gives CASRTVIAPTYGYTF.

This clonotype appeared a few times. The chain combines TRBV7-9 with TRBJ1-2; unclear D gene. The CDR3 is 13 amino acids. Deletions cut 2 bases from V and 4 bases from J, with 8 bases between. Germline V gene lookup returns CDR1 SEHNR and CDR2 FQNEAQ (reference sequence). CDR3 in amino acids: CASSLQEGYGYTF. The CDR3 DNA sequence: TGTGCCAGCAGCTTACAGGAAGGCTATGGCTACACCTTC.

This clonotype was observed many times. The chain carries TRBV2 and TRBJ1-2, with a tentative D call TRBD1 (5 bases). The CDR3 is 15 amino acids. Germline values: CDR1 SNHLY, CDR2 FYNNEI. V shed 6 bases and J shed 6 bases, with 20 bases lying between them. CDR3 DNA sequence: TGTGCCAGCAGCTCCCTTGGGGGGGGGGAGGATGGCTACACCTTC. Translation: CASSSLGGGEDGYTF.

This clonotype appeared many times. V and J are TRBV12-3 or TRBV12-4 and TRBJ1-5, with 7 bases aligning to TRBD1. The V gene end was trimmed by 4 bases and the J gene end by 2 bases; junction bases not matched to a gene: 8. The CDR3 loop spans 16 amino acids. The CDR3 bases are TGTGCCAGCAGTTCTTCAGCAGGGGGAGGCAATCAGCCCCAGCATTTT. It specifies CASSSSAGGGNQPQHF.

This clonotype was seen ten or more times. CDR3 region: CAWSDSGSYEQYF. The CDR3 nucleotides are TGTGCCTGGAGTGATAGCGGCTCCTACGAGCAGTACTTC. V usage is TRBV30 and J usage is TRBJ2-7, with D possibly matching TRBD2 (6 bases). Deletions cut 1 base from V and 0 bases from J, with 7 bases between. The germline V gene has CDR1 GTSNPN and CDR2 SVGIG (reference sequence). CDR3 length equals 13 residues.

This clonotype has a count of ten or more. The rearrangement links TRBV28 to TRBJ1-2, with 8 positions matching TRBD1. The CDR3 spans 15 residues. Germline CDR1 MDHEN, CDR2 SYDVKM. The trim removed 8 bases at V and 4 bases at J, leaving 12 bases unmatched. CDR3 in amino acids: CASLRQGAGGYGYTF. For the CDR3, the DNA is TGTGCCAGCCTGAGGCAGGGGGCCGGGGGCTATGGCTACACCTTC.

On this clonotype: The junction departs from germline at one end; a sequencing error may be responsible. The chain is built from TRBV11-2 and TRBJ2-4; D call uncertain. CDR1 is SGHAT, CDR2 FQNNGV, per germline. The length of the CDR3 is 14 residues. The DNA of the CDR3 is TGTGTCAGCAGCTCCCGTTTAGCCAAAAACATTCAGTACTTC. Its translation is CVSSSRLAKNIQYF. Looking up the rest from reference TRBV11-2 and TRBJ2-4 gives the full variable domain: EAGVAQSPRYKIIEKRQSVAFWCNPISGHATLYWYQQILGQGPKLLIQFQNNGVVDDSQLPKDRFSAERLKGVDSTLKIQPAKLEDSAVYLCVSSSRLAKNIQYFGAGTRLSVL.

This sequence joins TRBV12-3 or TRBV12-4 and TRBJ2-1, with D perhaps TRBD2 (6 bases). Trimming shortened V by 5 bases and J by 8 bases, and 16 bases separated the two germline ends. The CDR3 loop spans 14 amino acids. The CDR3 nucleotides read TGTGCCAGCAGTCCCTCGGAGGGCCTTGATGAGCAGTTCTTC. This encodes CASSPSEGLDEQFF.

In its sample, this clonotype was seen many times. The gene calls are TRBV28 and TRBJ2-5, with no clear D. Germline values: CDR1 MDHEN, CDR2 SYDVKM. The length of the CDR3 is 14 residues. V lost 3 bases and J lost 2, with 10 bases in between. CDR3 amino acids: CASSFVSVQETQYF. The CDR3 DNA follows: TGTGCCAGCAGTTTTGTAAGCGTGCAAGAGACCCAGTACTTC.

This clonotype occurred many times. The chain joins TRBV28 to TRBJ2-3; 10 bases align to TRBD2. Germline loops: CDR1 MDHEN, CDR2 SYDVKM. This CDR3 has 16 residues. The V gene end was trimmed by 4 bases and the J gene end by 2 bases; junction bases not matched to a gene: 6. CDR3 in amino acids: CASSSRTSGHTDTQYF. The DNA for the CDR3 is TGTGCCAGCAGTTCTCGGACTAGCGGACACACAGATACGCAGTATTTT. The complete variable domain, with remaining parts taken from reference TRBV28 and TRBJ2-3, reads DVKVTQSSRYLVKRTGEKVFLECVQDMDHENMFWYRQDPGLGLRLIYFSYDVKMKEKGDIPEGYSVSREKKERFSLILESASTNQTSMYLCASSSRTSGHTDTQYFGPGTRLTVL.

The chain employs TRBV30 and TRBJ2-2, with D perhaps TRBD1 (5 bases). Germline CDR1 GTSNPN, CDR2 SVGIG (reference sequence). The CDR3 length is 14 residues. V was cut by 3 bases and J by 3 bases, with 11 bases left in between. The CDR3 nucleotides are TGTGCCTGGAGAGATACAGGATACACCGGGGAGCTGTTTTTT. Translation gives CAWRDTGYTGELFF.

The rearrangement uses TRBV3-1 and TRBJ2-5; no clear D. CDR3 length: 14 residues. Trimming took 2 bases from V and 5 from J, leaving 12 bases between them. Germline values: CDR1 LGHDT, CDR2 YNNKEL (reference sequence). CDR3 residues: CASSQRSGVETQYF. CDR3 sequence (DNA): TGTGCCAGCAGCCAAAGAAGTGGGGTGGAGACCCAGTACTTC.

This clonotype was counted a few times. The genes are TRBV6-1 and TRBJ1-5; D remains unclear. V was shortened by 6 bases and J by 3 bases, with 18 bases between the two germline ends. The CDR3 length is 16 residues. Germline CDR1 reads MNHNS; CDR2 reads SASEGT. CDR3 nucleotides: TGTGCCAGCAGAGCGGACGGAACCTTCTCCAATCAGCCCCAGCATTTT. It is translated as CASRADGTFSNQPQHF.

The table lists this clonotype with many counts. The CDR3 nucleotides read TGTGCCAGCGGGACAGGGAGCACAGATACGCAGTATTTT. It encodes CASGTGSTDTQYF. This chain links TRBV28 with TRBJ2-3; 9 bases match TRBD1. CDR1 is MDHEN, CDR2 SYDVKM, per germline. The J segment lost 0 bases and the V segment lost 8 bases, leaving 0 bases of the junction unmatched. The CDR3 sequence is 13 residues long.

V usage is TRBV19 and J usage is TRBJ2-1; the match to TRBD2 covers 13 bases. This CDR3 contains 16 residues. Germline values: CDR1 LNHDA, CDR2 SQIVND (reference sequence). Trimming took 4 bases from V and 9 from J; bases not matched to a gene: 9. The DNA of the CDR3 is TGTGCCAGTAGTACCACCGGGACTAGCGGGATTGGTGAGCAGTTCTTC. Its protein product is CASSTTGTSGIGEQFF.

This clonotype came up many times. This chain joins TRBV20-1 and TRBJ1-1; 9 bases align to TRBD1. Per germline, CDR1 DFQATT and CDR2 SNEGSKA (reference sequence). Germline trimming cut 1 base from V and 10 bases from J; bases unmatched to any gene: 10. The CDR3 spans 14 residues. The CDR3 loop is CSARGNRDRALAFF. The CDR3 DNA reads TGCAGTGCTAGAGGGAACCGGGACAGGGCGTTAGCTTTCTTT.

This clonotype was recorded many times. V gene TRBV20-1 combines with J gene TRBJ2-1, with 10 bases aligning to TRBD2. The V gene's germline CDR1 is DFQATT and CDR2 SNEGSKA (reference sequence). The CDR3 runs to 16 residues. V lost 6 bases, J lost 0 bases, and 8 bases stayed unmatched. The CDR3 loop is CSATGTSVYSYNEQFF. The CDR3 coding sequence is TGCAGTGCAACCGGGACTAGCGTATACTCCTACAATGAGCAGTTCTTC.

This clonotype appeared a few times. The chain combines TRBV5-1 with TRBJ2-1; TRBD2 is a possible D gene (5 bases). This CDR3 is built from 16 residues. V was clipped by 1 base and J by 2 bases, with 13 bases between them. CDR1 is SGHRS and CDR2 is YFSETQ in the germline V gene. The CDR3 here is CASSLIPTTTYNEQFF. The CDR3 nucleotides are TGCGCCAGCAGCTTGATACCGACTACGACCTACAATGAGCAGTTCTTC.

This chain links TRBV4-3 with TRBJ1-2, with a possible D match to TRBD1 (5 bases). Germline CDR1 LGHNA, CDR2 YSLEER. Trimming left V 3 bases short and J 7 bases short, with 15 bases between. The CDR3 is made up of 14 amino acids. For the CDR3, the DNA is TGCGCCAGCAGCCACATTAGTGTCGGGGGTGGCTACACCTTC. As protein: CASSHISVGGGYTF.

This clonotype was recorded at least ten times. The V call is TRBV5-1, the J call TRBJ2-7; tentative D call: TRBD2 (6 bases). Germline V gene lookup returns CDR1 SGHRS and CDR2 YFSETQ. V lost 0 bases and J lost 7, with 20 bases in between. The CDR3 length is 16 residues. The chain's CDR3 is CASSLASRGISREQYF. In DNA form, the CDR3 reads TGCGCCAGCAGCTTGGCCTCGCGGGGCATAAGCAGGGAGCAGTACTTC.

This clonotype has more than one count but fewer than ten. The genes are TRBV5-4 and TRBJ1-1; D may be TRBD1 (6 bases). V dropped 2 bases and J dropped 7 bases, with 12 bases sitting between them. The CDR3 covers 13 residues. Looked up from germline, CDR1 is SGHNT and CDR2 is YYREEE (reference sequence). DNA of the CDR3: TGTGCCAGCAGCTTAATGGGGGCAAATGAAGCTTTCTTT. Amino acids: CASSLMGANEAFF. Complete variable domain (other parts from reference TRBV5-4 and TRBJ1-1): ETGVTQSPTHLIKTRGQQVTLRCSSQSGHNTVSWYQQALGQGPQFIFQYYREEENGRGNFPPRFSGLQFPNYSSELNVNALELDDSALYLCASSLMGANEAFFGQGTRLTVV.

The chain joins TRBV9 to TRBJ2-4; a weak D match, TRBD1 (6 bases). Germline V CDR1 and CDR2: SGDLS, YYNGEE. This CDR3 comprises 16 residues. V lost 3 bases to trimming and J lost 8 bases, with 21 bases between them. CDR3 sequence reads: CASSAKAGDIQDIQYF. In nucleotides, the CDR3 is TGTGCCAGCAGCGCAAAGGCAGGGGACATTCAGGACATTCAGTACTTC.

This clonotype was picked up many times. The chain uses TRBV29-1 and TRBJ2-5, with TRBD2 identical over 14 bases. The germline V gene encodes CDR1 SQVTM and CDR2 ANQGSEA. J was trimmed by 5 bases and V by 6 bases; bases with no gene match: 8. The CDR3 sequence is 15 residues long. The CDR3 reads CSVATSGRAVETQYF. The CDR3, as DNA: TGCAGCGTAGCGACTAGCGGGAGGGCCGTTGAGACCCAGTACTTC. The full variable domain, its missing parts supplied by reference TRBV29-1 and TRBJ2-5, is SAVISQKPSRDICQRGTSLTIQCQVDSQVTMMFWYRQQPGQSLTLIATANQGSEATYESGFVIDKFPISRPNLTFSTLTVSNMSPEDSSIYLCSVATSGRAVETQYFGPGTRLLVL.

This clonotype was observed a few times. The chain carries TRBV18 and TRBJ1-1, with unresolved D. This CDR3 is 15 amino acids long. Germline CDR1 is KGHSH and CDR2 is LQKENI. Trimming cost V 1 base and J 4 bases, with 13 bases left between them. The CDR3 coding sequence is TGTGCCAGCTCACCACGATTGAGGGATTTCACTGAAGCTTTCTTT. Translating gives CASSPRLRDFTEAFF.